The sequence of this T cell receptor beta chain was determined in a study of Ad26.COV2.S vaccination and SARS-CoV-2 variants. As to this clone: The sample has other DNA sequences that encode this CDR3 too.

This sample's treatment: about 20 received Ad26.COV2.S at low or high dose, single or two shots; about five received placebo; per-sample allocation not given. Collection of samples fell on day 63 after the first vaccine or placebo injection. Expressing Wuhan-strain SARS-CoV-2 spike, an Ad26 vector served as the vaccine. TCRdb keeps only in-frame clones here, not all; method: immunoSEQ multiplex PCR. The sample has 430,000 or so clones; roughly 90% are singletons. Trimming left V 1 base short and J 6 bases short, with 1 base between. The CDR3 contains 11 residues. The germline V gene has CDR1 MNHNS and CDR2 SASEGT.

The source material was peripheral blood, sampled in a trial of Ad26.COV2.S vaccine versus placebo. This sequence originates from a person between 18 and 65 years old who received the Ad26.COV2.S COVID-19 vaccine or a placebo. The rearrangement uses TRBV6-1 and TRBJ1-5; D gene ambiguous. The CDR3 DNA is TGTGCCAGCAGTGAAGGTCAGCCCCAGCATTTT. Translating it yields CASSEGQPQHF.